Listed below are T cell receptor beta chains from one sample, sequenced in a study of spatial heterogeneity in lung cancer. MiXCR, run by TCRdb on the 5' RACE reads, gives a single entry per CDR3 protein. This table has around 45,000 distinct CDR3 sequences, roughly 12% appearing once. Sequenced material: PBMCs, taken at surgery. The receptors originated from a female donor with early-stage non-small cell lung cancer. Both conserved end residues are part of each CDR3. Each record gives: V gene, clone size, J gene, D gene, CDR3 DNA, CDR3 protein. A D gene is named only where the DNA matches it firmly. For some rows the clone size is stated as once, few or many, or as a class when expanded; others skip it.

TRBV6-5,few,TRBJ2-1,-,TGTGCCAGCAGTTACTCCGGGGGGCAGAATGAGCAGTTCTTC,CASSYSGGQNEQFF
TRBV12-5,-,TRBJ1-1,TRBD1,TGTGCTAGTGGTTTGGTCCTTATCCTGGACAGGGGAAAGAACACTGAAGCTTTCTTT,CASGLVLILDRGKNTEAFF
TRBV7-8,-,TRBJ2-3,TRBD1,TGTGCCAGCACCTTACAGGGGGCCCCAGATACGCAGTATTTT,CASTLQGAPDTQYF
TRBV20-1,once,TRBJ1-3,TRBD1,TGCAGTGCTAGATGGACAGGGGCTGGAAACACCATATATTTT,CSARWTGAGNTIYF
TRBV10-3,-,TRBJ1-1,-,TGTGCCATCAGTGAGCAGGACACTGAAGCTTTCTTT,CAISEQDTEAFF
TRBV7-9,-,TRBJ2-7,-,TGTGCCAGCAGCCCCCACGCCCGGGTCGAGCAGTACTTC,CASSPHARVEQYF
TRBV4-1,few,TRBJ1-1,-,TGCGCCAGCAGCCAAAGTGGGGGGGGGGGCACTGAAGCTTTCTTT,CASSQSGGGGTEAFF
TRBV5-4,-,TRBJ2-7,TRBD1,TGTGCCAGCAGCTCGACAGGGTCTGGCTACGAGCAGTACTTC,CASSSTGSGYEQYF
TRBV5-4,-,TRBJ2-3,TRBD2,TGTGCCAGCAGCTTCCCCGTTGGGAGCGGGGAGGCAGATACGCAGTATTTT,CASSFPVGSGEADTQYF
TRBV19,medium-sized,TRBJ2-5,-,TGTGCCAGTAGTGTAGACCACGGAGAGACCCAGTACTTC,CASSVDHGETQYF
TRBV19,-,TRBJ2-6,-,TGTGCCAGCGCCCCGGGGAACTCTGGGGCCAACGTCCTGACTTTC,CASAPGNSGANVLTF
TRBV19,few,TRBJ1-1,-,TGTGCCAGTAGTATAACCGGGGTTGGTGAAGCTTTCTTT,CASSITGVGEAFF
TRBV12-3/TRBV12-4,many,TRBJ2-5,-,TGTGCCAGCAGTTTTCCGGGCGCGGAGACCCAGTACTTC,CASSFPGAETQYF
TRBV6-2/TRBV6-3,-,TRBJ2-1,TRBD1,TGTGCCAGCAGAGAGGGGGCTCGGAATGAGCAGTTCTTC,CASREGARNEQFF
TRBV2,many,TRBJ2-3,-,TGTGCCAGCAGTGAAGCCCGAGGGTCGGGTACGCAGTATTTT,CASSEARGSGTQYF
TRBV7-9,few,TRBJ2-7,-,TGTGCCAGCAGCTTATTTAGATTCGAGCAGTACTTC,CASSLFRFEQYF
TRBV27,-,TRBJ2-1,-,TGTGCCAGCACAACGGCAGTCTACAATGAGCAGTTCTTC,CASTTAVYNEQFF
TRBV20-1,few,TRBJ1-4,TRBD1,TGCAGTGCTACGGACAGGGTTGAAAAACTGTTTTTT,CSATDRVEKLFF
TRBV10-3,-,TRBJ1-2,TRBD1,TGTGCCACCAGGGGGGAGGCCACCATCTATGGCTACACCTTC,CATRGEATIYGYTF
TRBV27,-,TRBJ1-1,-,TGTGCCAGCAGTTTGGAGGCGAACACTGAAGCTTTCTTT,CASSLEANTEAFF
TRBV20-1,-,TRBJ2-3,TRBD2,TGCAGTGCTCCGGGACTAGAGGTAATCGGCTATGCGCAGTATTTT,CSAPGLEVIGYAQYF
TRBV9,medium-sized,TRBJ1-6,-,TGTGCCAGCAGCCCGGAATGGACCGGGGGACCCCTCCACTTT,CASSPEWTGGPLHF
TRBV2,few,TRBJ2-1,TRBD2,TGTGCCAGCAGTGCCCGACTAGCGGGGGGGCCCGGTTTTAATGAGCAGTTCTTC,CASSARLAGGPGFNEQFF
TRBV15,many,TRBJ1-1,-,TGTGCCACCAGCAGAGAGGCGGGATCAGCTGAAGCTTTCTTT,CATSREAGSAEAFF
TRBV20-1,-,TRBJ1-5,-,TGCAGTGCTAGAGACTTTGCCAGGCTCAATCAGCCCCAGCATTTT,CSARDFARLNQPQHF
TRBV18,-,TRBJ1-1,TRBD1,TGTGCCAGCTCTATACAGGGGGAGAACACTGAAGCTTTCTTT,CASSIQGENTEAFF
TRBV5-1,-,TRBJ1-1,-,TGCGCCAGCAGCTTGGATTCGGCTAACACTGAAGCTTTCTTT,CASSLDSANTEAFF
TRBV12-3/TRBV12-4,many,TRBJ2-5,-,TGTGCCAGCAGTTTTAGAGCAGGGGAGACCCAGTACTTC,CASSFRAGETQYF
TRBV7-2,-,TRBJ2-5,-,TGTGCCAGCAGCTTAGGGATGGGGCAAGAGACCCAGTACTTC,CASSLGMGQETQYF
TRBV9,-,TRBJ2-5,TRBD1,TGTGCCAGCAGCGTGGGACAGTTCCAAGAGACCCAGTACTTC,CASSVGQFQETQYF